This T cell receptor (beta chain) is drawn from a study of T-cell memory formation after mild COVID-19. Study context: Most TCR clusters belonged to a single donor.

Study findings and constraints: Clones contracting across day 15 to 85 had a balanced CD4/CD8 profile; later expanding clones leaned CD4+. Cross-reactive memory seemingly joined, as some responding clones were found in pre-infection memory.

With 6 bases removed from V and 5 bases from J, the gap between germline ends came to 17 bases. Germline lookup yields CDR1 SNHLY and CDR2 FYNNEI. The CDR3 length is 14 residues. TCRdb recomputed calls from the 5' RACE reads with MiXCR, one row per CDR3 protein. Altogether about 430,000 distinct CDR3 sequences are present, over 15% being singletons, with the ten largest covering roughly 21%. About this clonotype itself: Its antigen is not identified.

This TCR was sampled from a man younger than 30 who had mild COVID-19 (a few samples of this study predate the infection). Cell type and time point are not known. The V and J genes are TRBV2 and TRBJ2-7; no definite D call. The sample comprised PBMCs or a T cell subset sorted from them (not recorded which). The CDR3 bases are TGTGCCAGCAGCCCCCGAGTCGAGGCTAACGAGCAGTACTTC. It is translated as CASSPRVEANEQYF.